This is a list of T cell receptor beta chains from one sample in a study of blood T cell repertoires in COVID-19. Repertoires were generated with immunoSEQ multiplex PCR, while TCRdb's copy carries only in-frame clones and drops some. This sample yields 100,000 to 150,000 clones, of which about four fifths are seen a single time; around 1.4% belongs to the top ten. Sequencing was done on a sample of peripheral blood. The receptors come from a man aged 55 to 70 with acute or convalescent COVID-19. Each CDR3 is given without its conserved first and last residue. A row's size may be missing; if present it is once, few, many or a size class.

j_call: TRBJ2-3
clone_size: -
v_call: TRBV2
cdr3_aa: ASSLDRGSTDTQY

j_call: TRBJ2-3
clone_size: -
v_call: TRBV10-3
cdr3_aa: AISVQGTSTDTQY

j_call: TRBJ1-3
clone_size: -
v_call: TRBV28
cdr3_aa: ASGYTIDSGNTIY

j_call: TRBJ1-1
clone_size: -
v_call: TRBV18
cdr3_aa: ASSPGQGAEAF

j_call: TRBJ2-1
clone_size: -
v_call: TRBV5-1
cdr3_aa: ASSLDVGDSYNEQF

j_call: TRBJ1-2
clone_size: -
v_call: TRBV3-1/TRBV3-2
cdr3_aa: ASSQDRAGSYGYT

j_call: TRBJ1-1
clone_size: -
v_call: TRBV5-1
cdr3_aa: ASSLQGVVNTEAF

j_call: TRBJ2-7
clone_size: -
v_call: TRBV4-1
cdr3_aa: ASSQDRGTYEQY

j_call: TRBJ2-6
clone_size: -
v_call: TRBV11-1
cdr3_aa: ASSLVSLSGANVLT

j_call: TRBJ2-7
clone_size: -
v_call: TRBV27
cdr3_aa: ASSLGLAGGREQY

j_call: TRBJ1-4
clone_size: many
v_call: TRBV4-2
cdr3_aa: ASSQSSWQGNEKLF

j_call: TRBJ2-3
clone_size: -
v_call: TRBV5-1
cdr3_aa: ASSLGLAATTDTQY

j_call: TRBJ1-2
clone_size: -
v_call: TRBV27
cdr3_aa: ASSLGSYYGYT

j_call: TRBJ2-7
clone_size: once
v_call: TRBV5-1
cdr3_aa: ASSLGGKRGSYEQY

j_call: TRBJ2-7
clone_size: -
v_call: TRBV6-1
cdr3_aa: ASSEDRYEQY

j_call: TRBJ1-2
clone_size: -
v_call: TRBV27
cdr3_aa: ASRTGTNYGYT

j_call: TRBJ2-7
clone_size: once
v_call: TRBV6-6
cdr3_aa: ASTGVRLYEQY

j_call: TRBJ2-1
clone_size: -
v_call: TRBV5-1
cdr3_aa: ASSPRGAYNEQF

j_call: TRBJ2-2
clone_size: few
v_call: TRBV18
cdr3_aa: ASSPLSGGANTGELF

j_call: TRBJ1-6
clone_size: -
v_call: TRBV9
cdr3_aa: ASSVDRGQGLSPLH

j_call: TRBJ2-1
clone_size: -
v_call: TRBV28
cdr3_aa: ASNLDGTYNEQF

j_call: TRBJ1-1
clone_size: -
v_call: TRBV19
cdr3_aa: ASSIAEQAF

j_call: TRBJ2-7
clone_size: few
v_call: TRBV6-1
cdr3_aa: ASSEREENYEQY